Listed here are 17 T cell receptor beta chains from one sample, sequenced in a study of shared T cell receptors in the human thymus. This table comes from immunoSEQ multiplex PCR, and its TCRdb copy is limited to in-frame clones, with some not included. The sample lists 700,000 or so clones; 80% to 90% were seen once. These sequences were also reported in another study, on human thymus T cells.

The sequenced sample was thymocytes. Receptors were obtained from a girl under three years old with a congenital heart defect.

The chain carries TRBV2 and TRBJ2-3, with 9 bases identical to TRBD1. Germline-derived CDR1 and CDR2 are SNHLY and FYNNEI. This CDR3 has 14 amino acids. The V segment lost 6 bases and the J segment 3 bases; nucleotides outside the gene matches: 4. The CDR3 region is CASSADRGTDTQYF. CDR3 nucleotides: TGTGCCAGCAGCGCTGACAGGGGGACAGATACGCAGTATTTT.

This clone has only a few counts. CDR3 sequence: CASSPTFSEGPTNEKLFF. DNA for the CDR3: TGTGCCAGCTCACCTACTTTTTCGGAGGGGCCAACTAATGAAAAACTGTTTTTT. V gene TRBV18 combines with J gene TRBJ1-4; the D gene is possibly TRBD1 (5 bases). Germline V CDR1 and CDR2: KGHSH, LQKENI. The CDR3 runs 18 residues. Trimming took 3 bases from V and 0 from J, leaving 17 bases between them.

This CDR3 reads CASSSSIDRGKAVAAANYGYTF. The CDR3 DNA is TGTGCCAGCAGCTCCTCGATCGACAGGGGAAAAGCGGTGGCTGCGGCTAACTATGGCTACACCTTC. This chain joins TRBV2 and TRBJ1-2, with 8 bases aligning to TRBD1. V shed 6 bases, J shed 0 bases, and the junction held 27 bases outside the gene matches. Per the germline V gene, CDR1 is SNHLY and CDR2 is FYNNEI. The CDR3 length is 22 residues.

This chain links TRBV4-1 with TRBJ1-2, with 9 bases matching TRBD1. Germline V gives CDR1 MGHRA, CDR2 YSYEKL. V lost 0 bases to trimming and J lost 5 bases; unmatched junction nucleotides: 16. This CDR3 has 19 amino acids. As DNA, the CDR3 is TGCGCCAGCAGCCAAGATATGCGAGGTTTCCGGGACAGGGATTATGGCTACACCTTC. This translates into CASSQDMRGFRDRDYGYTF.

The chain is built from TRBV14 and TRBJ2-7; 9 nucleotides line up with TRBD1. The CDR3 covers 15 residues. The V gene's germline CDR1 is SGHDN and CDR2 FVKESK. Trimming at V came to 1 base and at J to 4 bases, leaving 5 bases not matched to a gene. This CDR3 reads CASSQVGTGPYEQYF. CDR3 bases: TGTGCCAGCAGCCAAGTAGGGACAGGGCCTTACGAGCAGTACTTC.

The chain couples TRBV5-1 to TRBJ1-2, with 8 bases that match TRBD1. The germline V gene has CDR1 SGHRS and CDR2 YFSETQ. V trimming: 4 bases; J trimming: 6 bases; junction bases outside the gene matches: 14. There are 16 residues in the CDR3. The CDR3, as DNA: TGCGCCAGCAGCGCCGGGAGTACGGACAGGGTGGATGGCTACACCTTC. Its translation: CASSAGSTDRVDGYTF. Looking up the rest from reference TRBV5-1 and TRBJ1-2 gives the full variable domain: KAGVTQTPRYLIKTRGQQVTLSCSPISGHRSVSWYQQTPGQGLQFLFEYFSETQRNKGNFPGRFSGRQFSNSRSEMNVSTLELGDSALYLCASSAGSTDRVDGYTFGSGTRLTVV.

The rearrangement joins TRBV6-4 to TRBJ1-1; TRBD1 might be the D (5 bases). The CDR3 is 15 amino acids. Trimming shortened V by 6 bases and J by 2 bases, and 16 bases separated the two germline ends. The V gene's germline CDR1 is MRHNA and CDR2 SNTAGT. CDR3 sequence reads: CASRVKGRSNTEAFF. DNA of the CDR3: TGTGCCAGCAGAGTGAAGGGGCGAAGCAACACTGAAGCTTTCTTT.

CDR3 in amino acids: CASSVGDSDYGYTF. The CDR3 region has the DNA TGTGCCAGCAGCGTAGGGGACAGCGACTATGGCTACACCTTC. J is TRBJ1-2 and V is TRBV9, with 7 bases fitting TRBD1. V lost 0 bases, J lost 3 bases, and 2 bases stayed unmatched. The germline V gene encodes CDR1 SGDLS and CDR2 YYNGEE. The CDR3 totals 14 residues.

This chain uses TRBV5-1 with TRBJ1-1; 8 bases line up with TRBD1. Trimming took 4 bases from V and 0 from J; bases not matched to a gene: 11. In germline, CDR1 is SGHRS, CDR2 YFSETQ. This CDR3 has 17 amino acids. The CDR3: CASSQGAGTVMNTEAFF. The CDR3 DNA follows: TGCGCCAGCAGCCAGGGGGCCGGGACAGTCATGAACACTGAAGCTTTCTTT.

This sequence joins TRBV14 and TRBJ1-2, with D possibly being TRBD1 (6 bases). The germline V gene has CDR1 SGHDN and CDR2 FVKESK. This CDR3 contains 15 residues. V lost 1 base, J lost 4 bases, and 13 bases lay in between. CDR3 in DNA: TGTGCCAGCAGCCAAGGTGCCAGGGGCTTCTATGGCTACACCTTC. This gives the protein CASSQGARGFYGYTF.

The chain combines TRBV18 with TRBJ1-3; D perhaps matches TRBD1 (6 bases). V was clipped by 2 bases and J by 2 bases, with 13 bases between them. The CDR3 is 16 residues long. Germline CDR1 reads KGHSH; CDR2 reads LQKENI. The CDR3 region has the DNA TGTGCCAGCTCACCAAGAACAGGGTCCACTGGAAACACCATATATTTT. Translation gives CASSPRTGSTGNTIYF.

The V and J genes are TRBV28 and TRBJ2-7, with D perhaps matching TRBD1 (6 bases). The V end was cut by 2 bases, the J end by 7 bases, with 12 bases between. The CDR3 runs 13 residues. Looked up from germline, CDR1 is MDHEN and CDR2 is SYDVKM. The CDR3 DNA is TGTGCCAGCAGTTTACGGAACAGGGAGGAGCAGTACTTC. It specifies CASSLRNREEQYF.

The chain employs TRBV7-2 and TRBJ2-3; 9 bases match TRBD2. CDR1 is SGHTA, CDR2 FQGNSA, per germline. V was clipped by 5 bases and J by 2 bases; unmatched bases: 14. The CDR3 totals 18 residues. CDR3 bases: TGTGCCAGCAGCCCTAGGGATAGCGGGAGACGGTACACAGATACGCAGTATTTT. Amino acid sequence: CASSPRDSGRRYTDTQYF.

On this clone: This same CDR3 is encoded by further DNA sequences in the sample. J is TRBJ1-1 and V is TRBV4-3; D unclear. The CDR3 runs 14 residues. V shed 1 base and J shed 1 base, with 7 bases lying between them. Per germline, CDR1 LGHNA and CDR2 YSLEER. The CDR3 DNA is TGCGCCAGCAGCCAAGTATCAGGGAACACTGAAGCTTTCTTT. This codes for CASSQVSGNTEAFF.

This clone is a singleton in its sample. This rearrangement joins TRBV19 to TRBJ1-1; the D is unclear. The CDR3 totals 15 residues. The V and J ends lost 7 bases and 3 bases respectively, with 18 bases between them. Per germline, CDR1 LNHDA and CDR2 SQIVND (reference sequence). The CDR3 DNA reads TGTGCCAGTATTGTGCGGGAGGAGAGAGACACTGAAGCTTTCTTT. This codes for CASIVREERDTEAFF.

The chain combines TRBV5-6 with TRBJ2-5; 12 bases fit TRBD2. There are 19 residues in the CDR3. In germline, CDR1 is SGHDT, CDR2 YYEEEE. V trimming: 6 bases; J trimming: 5 bases; junction bases outside the gene matches: 20. Here the CDR3 reads CASTKPLGTSGSSGETQYF. The DNA for the CDR3 is TGTGCCAGCACCAAACCCCTCGGGACTAGCGGGTCCTCGGGGGAGACCCAGTACTTC.

The chain carries TRBV7-9 and TRBJ1-1; D not certain. The CDR3 is 15 amino acids. Germline loops: CDR1 SEHNR, CDR2 FQNEAQ (reference sequence). The V gene lost 2 bases and the J gene lost 1 base, with 11 bases spanning the gap. The DNA for the CDR3 is TGTGCCAGCAGCTTACCCCCCGAGGCGAACACTGAAGCTTTCTTT. Protein sequence: CASSLPPEANTEAFF.